One and the same sample provided the 3 T cell receptor beta chains below, sequenced in a study of CD8+CD57+ T cells in acquired aplastic anemia. Those patients picked for sequencing had displayed CD8+CD57+ cell expansion on flow cytometry. According to the study, genomic DNA was the template for TCR beta VDJ and CDR3 profiling. TCRdb called the reads again in MiXCR, with one record for every CDR3 protein. The sample includes about 180,000 distinct CDR3 sequences, nearly 65% of them seen just once. The sequencing input was sorted CD4+, CD8+, or CD8+CD57+ T cells (not recorded which) from PBMCs. These receptors were collected from a human donor with aplastic anemia.

This chain's CDR3 is CASRDRALVTDTQYF. In nucleotides, the CDR3 is TGTGCCAGCCGGGACAGGGCACTAGTTACAGATACGCAGTATTTT. The chain joins TRBV19 to TRBJ2-3, with TRBD1 matching 9 bases. This CDR3 has 15 residues. The V gene end was trimmed by 9 bases and the J gene end by 3 bases; junction bases not matched to a gene: 10. Germline V gene sequence: CDR1 LNHDA, CDR2 SQIVND (reference sequence).

V gene TRBV29-1 combines with J gene TRBJ1-1, with 7 bases that match TRBD1. This CDR3 is 14 amino acids long. The trim removed 6 bases at V and 3 bases at J, leaving 10 bases unmatched. Germline loops: CDR1 SQVTM, CDR2 ANQGSEA. The DNA for the CDR3 is TGCAGCGTGACCGTCCAGGGGGGGGACACTGAAGCTTTCTTT. Protein: CSVTVQGGDTEAFF. Based on the CDR3 plus reference TRBV29-1 and TRBJ1-1, the full variable domain is SAVISQKPSRDICQRGTSLTIQCQVDSQVTMMFWYRQQPGQSLTLIATANQGSEATYESGFVIDKFPISRPNLTFSTLTVSNMSPEDSSIYLCSVTVQGGDTEAFFGQGTRLTVV.

V usage is TRBV20-1 and J usage is TRBJ2-5; D is uncertain. V was trimmed by 4 bases and J by 5 bases, leaving 8 bases between them. CDR3 length equals 11 residues. CDR1 is DFQATT, CDR2 SNEGSKA, per germline (reference sequence). Here the CDR3 DNA reads TGCAGTGCTACTAGACGGGAGACCCAGTACTTC. This codes for CSATRRETQYF.